This T cell receptor beta chain was captured by sequencing in a study of cytomegalovirus exposure and HLA in healthy donors. About the study: According to later analysis, the same platform produced the approximately 120 validation and several hundred first-cohort repertoires. Study-wide findings and caveats: The authors listed 150 to 200 TCR beta chains as cytomegalovirus-associated.

Repertoires were generated with immunoSEQ multiplex PCR, while TCRdb's copy carries only in-frame clones and drops some. This table has about 160,000 clones, about 90% appearing once. This CDR3 is built from 13 residues. Trimming stripped 3 bases from V and 4 bases from J, with 9 bases between. In germline, CDR1 is SGHTA, CDR2 FQGTGA. About this clone: No antigen is known for it.

V and J are TRBV7-3 and TRBJ1-2, with a possible D match to TRBD1 (6 bases). The TCR originated in a woman between 18 and 29 years old in good health and CMV-seropositive. The sequenced sample was PBMCs. The CDR3 region is CASSLIQGYGYTF. The CDR3 coding sequence is TGTGCCAGCAGCTTGATACAGGGCTATGGCTACACCTTC.